This entry features one T cell receptor (beta chain) sequence. The V gene's germline CDR1 is LGHNA and CDR2 YSLEER. The CDR3 spans 17 residues. Losses at the gene ends were 4 bases for V and 2 bases for J; bases not matched to a gene: 11. The source of the sample is a study of blood T cell repertoires in COVID-19. Study background: Samples taken during acute and convalescent COVID-19 were collected in the United States, Italy and Spain. T cells, B-cell-depleted T cells, or PBMCs supplied cDNA or gDNA.

In the study's own analysis: The assay estimated nucleated cells by amplifying reference gene primers. Method: immunoSEQ multiplex PCR; TCRdb's copy keeps in-frame clones and lacks some. V, J and clone size are those of that table, while D and trimming were read from the DNA. The profile shows 100,000 or so clones, around 93% of them singletons. The source is a human donor with active COVID-19. The donor label of this sample is uncertain. The specimen sequenced was peripheral blood. The chain couples TRBV4-3 to TRBJ2-3; the match to TRBD2 covers 8 bases. The CDR3 loop is CASSLLRPGGVTDTQYF. The CDR3, as DNA: TGCGCCAGCAGCCTTCTTCGTCCCGGGGGGGTCACAGATACGCAGTATTTT.